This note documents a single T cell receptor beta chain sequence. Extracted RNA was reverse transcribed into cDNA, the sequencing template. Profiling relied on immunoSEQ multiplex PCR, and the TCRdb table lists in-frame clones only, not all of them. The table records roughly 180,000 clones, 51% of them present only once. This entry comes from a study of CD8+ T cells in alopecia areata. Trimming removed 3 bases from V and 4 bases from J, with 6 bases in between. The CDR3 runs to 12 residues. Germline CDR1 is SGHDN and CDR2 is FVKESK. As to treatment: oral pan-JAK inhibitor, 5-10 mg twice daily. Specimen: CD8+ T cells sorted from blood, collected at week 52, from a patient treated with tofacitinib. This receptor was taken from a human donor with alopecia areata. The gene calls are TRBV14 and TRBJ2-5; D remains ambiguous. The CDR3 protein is CASSHVLETQYF. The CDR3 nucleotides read TGTGCCAGCAGCCACGTGCTAGAGACCCAGTACTTC.